The 30 T cell receptor beta chains listed next were all sequenced from one sample in a study of regulatory T cells in long-lasting Graves disease. Relying on iRepertoire HTBI primers and Arm-PCR of CDR3 regions, the team built TCR beta libraries. MiXCR, applied by TCRdb to the multiplex PCR reads, yields one record per CDR3 protein. This table has about 540,000 distinct CDR3 sequences, roughly 12% appearing once. Time point denoted: newly diagnosed GD, antithyroid drugs for less than 3 months. PBMC-derived RNA was used for the TCR library. These data also featured in a second study, about T cells in Graves' hyperthyroidism and ophthalmopathy.

The sequences come from peripheral blood mononuclear cells (PBMCs), collected at new diagnosis, from a patient treated with antithyroid drugs. All receptors derive from a man aged 30-40 years with Graves disease.

This clonotype has at least ten counts. The chain recombines TRBV20-1 with TRBJ2-1; the D call may be TRBD1 or TRBD2 (6 bases each). The CDR3 has 15 residues. CDR1 is DFQATT, CDR2 SNEGSKA, per germline (reference sequence). V lost 7 bases to trimming and J lost 1 base, with 17 bases between them. CDR3 bases: TGCAGTGGCACAGGGAGGAAAATTTCCTACAATGAGCAGTTCTTC. Translation gives CSGTGRKISYNEQFF.

This clonotype appeared many times. The chain has TRBV6-1 and TRBJ1-1; the D is unclear. V lost 7 bases and J lost 2, with 14 bases in between. Per the germline V gene, CDR1 is MNHNS and CDR2 is SASEGT. This CDR3 spans 14 amino acids. The CDR3 nucleotides read TGTGCCAGCAATCTGGACGGTTCAAACACTGAAGCTTTCTTT. This sequence encodes CASNLDGSNTEAFF.

Of note for this clonotype: A much larger clonotype is one base distant, so this may be a read error. The chain's CDR3 is CASSDSGGLAFYNEQFF. In nucleotides, the CDR3 is TGTGCCAGCAGTGATTCAGGGGGGCTAGCGTTCTACAATGAGCAGTTCTTC. The chain has TRBV27 and TRBJ2-1; D is possibly TRBD1 (7 bases). V lost 5 bases and J 3 bases, leaving 20 bases between the germline ends. In germline, CDR1 is MNHEY, CDR2 SMNVEV (reference sequence). The CDR3 extends over 17 amino acids.

This clonotype was found a few times. The chain links TRBV4-1 to TRBJ2-1; 13 nucleotides match TRBD2. V lost 3 bases to trimming and J lost 9 bases; unmatched junction nucleotides: 11. CDR3 length equals 17 residues. CDR1 is MGHRA, CDR2 YSYEKL, per germline. The CDR3 sequence: CASSQPLAGGPNSEQFF. CDR3 coding DNA: TGCGCCAGCAGCCAGCCACTAGCGGGAGGGCCGAACAGTGAGCAGTTCTTC.

The J gene is TRBJ2-3, the V gene TRBV30; D perhaps matches TRBD2 (5 bases). The CDR3 consists of 14 residues. The germline gives CDR1 GTSNPN, CDR2 SVGIG (reference sequence). V was pared by 5 bases and J by 3 bases, with 15 bases between. Here the CDR3 DNA reads TGTGCCTGGGGACCACTAGTTTGGACAGATACGCAGTATTTT. Translated: CAWGPLVWTDTQYF.

This chain links TRBV12-3 or TRBV12-4 with TRBJ2-1; the match to TRBD2 covers 9 bases. The CDR3 has 15 amino acids. V shed 3 bases and J 8 bases; nucleotides not matched to a gene: 8. In DNA, the CDR3 is TGTGCCAGCAGTTTGTTGCGGGAGGGCCCTTATGAGCAGTTCTTC. Translated: CASSLLREGPYEQFF.

The table lists this clonotype with many counts. The chain is built from TRBV20-1 and TRBJ2-1; D possibly corresponds to TRBD1 (5 bases). CDR1 is DFQATT and CDR2 is SNEGSKA in the germline V gene (reference sequence). The ends were cut back, 5 bases at V and 0 bases at J, with 11 bases in the middle. The CDR3 sequence is 14 residues long. CDR3 nucleotides: TGCAGTGCTGAGGACACCAGCTCCTACAATGAGCAGTTCTTC. Translating gives CSAEDTSSYNEQFF.

The V gene is TRBV19, the J gene TRBJ2-1; D is uncertain. This CDR3 region has 15 residues. Trimming stripped 9 bases from V and 9 bases from J, with 24 bases between. Germline V gene lookup returns CDR1 LNHDA and CDR2 SQIVND (reference sequence). The CDR3 bases are TGTGCCAGCTCACCATCCGTGGCGGCCGATGCTGAGCAGTTCTTC. It is translated as CASSPSVAADAEQFF.

This clonotype was found many times. The gene calls are TRBV20-1 and TRBJ2-7; 8 bases match TRBD1. CDR1 and CDR2 (germline): DFQATT, SNEGSKA (reference sequence). CDR3 length: 15 amino acids. V was pared by 0 bases and J by 3 bases, with 7 bases of the junction left unmatched. CDR3 in amino acids: CSARDSGQEFYEQYF. The CDR3 DNA reads as TGCAGTGCTAGAGATTCGGGACAGGAGTTCTACGAGCAGTACTTC.

The chain recombines TRBV7-8 with TRBJ2-5; perhaps TRBD2 as D (5 bases). With 1 base removed from V and 4 bases from J, the gap between germline ends came to 22 bases. The CDR3 consists of 18 residues. CDR1 and CDR2 (germline): SGHVS, FQNEAQ. The CDR3 spells CASSLGYMSGSGRETQYF. The CDR3 region has the DNA TGTGCCAGCAGCTTAGGGTATATGTCAGGAAGCGGCCGAGAGACCCAGTACTTC.

This clonotype has ten or more counts. The chain employs TRBV28 and TRBJ2-1; D remains unclear. CDR1 and CDR2 (germline): MDHEN, SYDVKM. CDR3 length equals 14 residues. Trimming pared 3 bases from V and 7 bases from J, leaving 13 bases between. In nucleotides, the CDR3 is TGTGCCAGCAGTTTCAAGCGAGAGGTTAATGAGCAGTTCTTC. Residues: CASSFKREVNEQFF.

The table lists this clonotype with many counts. V is TRBV2 and J is TRBJ1-2; possibly TRBD1 for D (6 bases). V gave up 2 bases and J gave up 9 bases, with 16 bases separating them. CDR1 and CDR2 from the germline V gene are SNHLY and FYNNEI. The CDR3 is 14 residues long. The CDR3 coding sequence is TGTGCCAGCAGTGAAAGGGACAATTCGGGACGCTACACCTTC. This codes for CASSERDNSGRYTF.

This clonotype has a count of ten or more. This chain joins TRBV11-1 and TRBJ1-4; D is ambiguous. This CDR3 contains 15 residues. Trimming removed 4 bases at V and 0 bases at J, with 9 bases between. The germline V gene encodes CDR1 SGHAT and CDR2 FQDESV (reference sequence). The CDR3 is CASSSNSATNEKLFF. For the CDR3, the DNA is TGTGCCAGCAGCTCTAACAGCGCAACTAATGAAAAACTGTTTTTT. The whole variable domain, remainder taken from reference TRBV11-1 and TRBJ1-4, is EAEVAQSPRYKITEKSQAVAFWCDPISGHATLYWYRQILGQGPELLVQFQDESVVDDSQLPKDRFSAERLKGVDSTLKIQPAELGDSAMYLCASSSNSATNEKLFFGSGTQLSVL.

Ten or more counts support this clonotype. This sequence joins TRBV5-1 and TRBJ2-7; 10 nucleotides agree with TRBD1. Germline lookup yields CDR1 SGHRS and CDR2 YFSETQ. The CDR3 has 14 residues. The V segment lost 4 bases and the J segment 2 bases; nucleotides outside the gene matches: 3. CDR3 residues: CASSTDRGTYEQYF. The CDR3, as DNA: TGCGCCAGCAGCACGGACAGGGGGACCTACGAGCAGTACTTC.

This clonotype was seen a handful of times. The chain is built from TRBV12-3 or TRBV12-4 and TRBJ2-7; D uncertain. The CDR3 sequence is 13 residues long. Trimming removed 8 bases at V and 1 base at J, with 12 bases between. The CDR3 reads CASQVLGSYEQYF. CDR3 DNA sequence: TGTGCCAGCCAAGTTCTGGGGTCCTACGAGCAGTACTTC.

This clonotype was recorded at least ten times. The chain couples TRBV3-1 to TRBJ1-1, with D perhaps matching TRBD1 (6 bases). Per the germline V gene, CDR1 is LGHDT and CDR2 is YNNKEL (reference sequence). V was shortened by 4 bases and J by 3 bases, with 15 bases between the two germline ends. This CDR3 is built from 15 residues. CDR3 DNA sequence: TGTGCCAGCAGCCGGGGGGCCGGAGGGGACACTGAAGCTTTCTTT. Protein: CASSRGAGGDTEAFF.

This clonotype was recorded at least ten times. The genes are TRBV6-1 and TRBJ2-5, with D unclear. V was trimmed by 7 bases and J by 3 bases, leaving 12 bases between them. The germline gives CDR1 MNHNS, CDR2 SASEGT. This CDR3 is 13 amino acids long. The CDR3 spells CASMLAPKETQYF. In DNA, the CDR3 is TGTGCCAGCATGTTAGCCCCCAAAGAGACCCAGTACTTC.

The table lists this clonotype with a few counts. The V call is TRBV10-3, the J call TRBJ2-7; 7 bases fit TRBD2. This CDR3 has 12 amino acids. J lost 6 bases, V lost 4 bases, and 3 bases had no gene match. The germline gives CDR1 ENHRY, CDR2 SYGVKD. For the CDR3, the DNA is TGTGCCATCAGTGGGGGGGGTATCGAGCAGTACTTC. This gives the protein CAISGGGIEQYF.

The chain links TRBV30 to TRBJ1-2, with D possibly TRBD1 on 6 matching bases. The ends were cut back, 4 bases at V and 6 bases at J, with 15 bases in the middle. The CDR3 runs to 13 residues. Per germline, CDR1 GTSNPN and CDR2 SVGIG (reference sequence). The CDR3 is CAWTTGIGDGYTF. Written as DNA, the CDR3 is TGTGCCTGGACCACAGGGATTGGGGATGGCTACACCTTC.

The rearrangement uses TRBV5-1 and TRBJ2-3, with TRBD2 identical over 12 bases. J lost 7 bases, V lost 4 bases, and 10 bases had no gene match. Germline CDR1 reads SGHRS; CDR2 reads YFSETQ. CDR3 size: 16 residues. In nucleotides, the CDR3 is TGCGCCAGCAGCCAAGCTAGCGGGGGGGGACAAAATACGCAGTATTTT. It specifies CASSQASGGGQNTQYF.

This clonotype was seen ten or more times. In nucleotides, the CDR3 is TGTGCCAGCAGCTTAGGGCAAACCGGGGAGCTGTTTTTT. Residues: CASSLGQTGELFF. The chain has TRBV11-2 and TRBJ2-2; D uncertain. The CDR3 runs to 13 residues. Trimming shortened V by 1 base and J by 5 bases, and 5 bases separated the two germline ends. CDR1 and CDR2 from the germline V gene are SGHAT and FQNNGV.

Many counts were recorded for this clonotype. The genes are TRBV5-1 and TRBJ1-5, with D perhaps matching TRBD1 (5 bases). This CDR3 contains 15 residues. Germline CDR1 and CDR2: SGHRS and YFSETQ. Trimming removed 4 bases at V and 1 base at J, with 12 bases between. CDR3 loop: CASSLWGGSNQPQHF. CDR3 DNA sequence: TGCGCCAGCAGCCTGTGGGGGGGGAGCAATCAGCCCCAGCATTTT.

This clonotype was found once. This chain joins TRBV5-8 and TRBJ2-2; TRBD2 matches at 13 bases. The V segment lost 2 bases and the J segment 2 bases; nucleotides outside the gene matches: 3. Germline assignment: CDR1 SGHTS and CDR2 YDEGEE. The CDR3 is 17 residues long. This CDR3 reads CASSLPGLAGNTGELFF. CDR3 coding DNA: TGTGCCAGCAGCTTACCGGGACTAGCGGGAAACACCGGGGAGCTGTTTTTT.

There are many counts of this clonotype. This chain joins TRBV7-9 and TRBJ2-7, with TRBD1 matching 8 bases. Germline V gene sequence: CDR1 SEHNR, CDR2 FQNEAQ (reference sequence). V dropped 5 bases and J dropped 2; count of bases not matched to a gene: 8. The CDR3 consists of 15 residues. The chain's CDR3 is CASSPWTGMAYEQYF. As DNA, the CDR3 is TGTGCCAGCAGCCCCTGGACAGGGATGGCCTACGAGCAGTACTTC. The variable domain in full, with the rest retrieved from reference TRBV7-9 and TRBJ2-7, is DTGVSQNPRHKITKRGQNVTFRCDPISEHNRLYWYRQTLGQGPEFLTYFQNEAQLEKSRLLSDRFSAERPKGSFSTLEIQRTEQGDSAMYLCASSPWTGMAYEQYFGPGTRLTVT.

This clonotype showed up many times. V gene TRBV5-1 combines with J gene TRBJ2-7; TRBD2 might be the D (6 bases). The V end lost 2 bases, the J end lost 6 bases, and 15 bases lay between the germline ends. In germline, CDR1 is SGHRS, CDR2 YFSETQ. This CDR3 contains 14 residues. The DNA for the CDR3 is TGCGCCAGCAGCTTCGGGGGACTGGACGCCGAGCAGTACTTC. Translation: CASSFGGLDAEQYF. Full variable domain (missing parts from reference TRBV5-1 and TRBJ2-7): KAGVTQTPRYLIKTRGQQVTLSCSPISGHRSVSWYQQTPGQGLQFLFEYFSETQRNKGNFPGRFSGRQFSNSRSEMNVSTLELGDSALYLCASSFGGLDAEQYFGPGTRLTVT.

This clonotype was found many times. The chain recombines TRBV20-1 with TRBJ1-5; weak D call: TRBD1 (5 bases). This CDR3 region has 12 residues. The V gene lost 5 bases and the J gene lost 11 bases, with 16 bases spanning the gap. Germline lookup yields CDR1 DFQATT and CDR2 SNEGSKA (reference sequence). The CDR3 nucleotides read TGCAGTGCTGCGCAGGGAGTATTTGCCCAGCATTTT. Its protein product is CSAAQGVFAQHF.

The chain links TRBV10-3 to TRBJ1-1, with D possibly being TRBD1 (6 bases). With 6 bases removed from V and 1 base from J, the gap between germline ends came to 12 bases. The length of the CDR3 is 14 residues. Germline assignment: CDR1 ENHRY and CDR2 SYGVKD. The CDR3 is CAIRLGQTNTEAFF. CDR3 nucleotides: TGTGCCATCAGACTCGGACAGACGAACACTGAAGCTTTCTTT.

This clonotype was recorded many times. The chain uses TRBV6-1 and TRBJ1-1, with D maybe TRBD1 (5 bases). The CDR3 runs 14 residues. Trimming stripped 10 bases from V and 5 bases from J, with 20 bases between. The germline V gene has CDR1 MNHNS and CDR2 SASEGT. The DNA of the CDR3 is TGTGCCACCAACCACAGGAGGGGAGTGACTGAAGCTTTCTTT. It encodes CATNHRRGVTEAFF.

This clonotype was recorded many times. This sequence joins TRBV2 and TRBJ1-1; D is perhaps TRBD1 (6 bases). Germline V gene lookup returns CDR1 SNHLY and CDR2 FYNNEI. The CDR3 is made up of 14 amino acids. Trimming cost V 8 bases and J 1 base, with 14 bases left between them. CDR3 protein: CASYQGHSNTEAFF. The CDR3 DNA is TGTGCCAGCTACCAGGGACACTCGAACACTGAAGCTTTCTTT.

There are many counts of this clonotype. This chain connects TRBV20-1 to TRBJ2-3; 14 nucleotides agree with TRBD2. Trimming cost V 5 bases and J 4 bases; bases outside gene matches: 8. Germline lookup yields CDR1 DFQATT and CDR2 SNEGSKA (reference sequence). CDR3 length equals 16 residues. CDR3 nucleotides: TGCAGTGCTCGTACCCGACTAGCGGGAGGGCCAGATACGCAGTATTTT. Its translation: CSARTRLAGGPDTQYF.